One T cell receptor beta chain is described in this entry. Trimming took 6 bases from V and 4 from J; bases not matched to a gene: 8. This CDR3 has 15 residues. Germline CDR1 LNHDA, CDR2 SQIVND (reference sequence). The data belong to a study of blood T cell repertoires in COVID-19. Data came from immunoSEQ multiplex PCR; TCRdb stores just in-frame clones and leaves some out. The sample has 98,000 or so clones, around 87% seen once. The chain couples TRBV19 to TRBJ2-5; 10 bases are shared with TRBD2. Sequenced material: peripheral blood. The TCR sequence derives from a man aged 50-60 years with acute or convalescent COVID-19. The CDR3, as DNA: TGTGCCAGTAGGAAAATAGCGGGAGGCGGAGAGACCCAGTACTTC. It is translated as CASRKIAGGGETQYF.